This entry lists 15 T cell receptor beta chains sequenced from one sample in a study of blood T cells in healthy people across ages. A sample-barcoded 5' primer and a J-beta primer mix were used in a second PCR of roughly 7 to 12 cycles. MiXCR was run by TCRdb on the 5' RACE reads, yielding one entry per CDR3 protein. The sample shows roughly 1,800,000 distinct CDR3 sequences, 49% of them seen only once. Specimen: blood. The receptors were sampled from a woman aged 40 to 49 in good health.

This clonotype has only a few counts. This chain connects TRBV10-3 to TRBJ2-7; unclear D gene. Germline V gene data show CDR1 as ENHRY and CDR2 as SYGVKD. V gave up 4 bases and J gave up 0 bases, with 10 bases separating them. This CDR3 has 14 amino acids. This CDR3 is CAISGRRRSYEQYF. The DNA for the CDR3 is TGTGCCATCAGTGGGCGAAGGCGCTCCTACGAGCAGTACTTC.

J is TRBJ1-2 and V is TRBV29-1, with a tentative D call TRBD1 (6 bases). The length of the CDR3 is 12 residues. Germline lookup yields CDR1 SQVTM and CDR2 ANQGSEA. The germline V and J ends were trimmed by 3 bases and 8 bases, with 13 bases remaining between them. The CDR3 DNA reads as TGCAGCGTTGAGTTGGGGGCGCAGGGCTACACCTTC. As protein: CSVELGAQGYTF.

The J gene is TRBJ2-7, the V gene TRBV2; 7 bases agree with TRBD1. The CDR3 runs 14 residues. V gave up 6 bases and J gave up 5 bases; unmatched junction bases: 10. Germline-derived CDR1 and CDR2 are SNHLY and FYNNEI. The CDR3 DNA sequence: TGTGCCAGCAGGGACAGGCCCCTTTTCAACGAGCAGTACTTC. Encoded protein: CASRDRPLFNEQYF.

CDR3 coding DNA: TGTGCCAGCACGGCAGGGGGTGGAGAGACCCAGTACTTC. Protein product: CASTAGGGETQYF. V is TRBV12-3 or TRBV12-4 and J is TRBJ2-5; 7 nucleotides align to TRBD1. The CDR3 sequence is 13 residues long. After removal of 7 bases from V and 4 bases from J, the junction contained 6 bases not matched to a gene.

The chain links TRBV9 to TRBJ1-2, with D maybe TRBD1 (5 bases). CDR3 length: 14 amino acids. Trimming pared 4 bases from V and 4 bases from J, leaving 14 bases between. Germline CDR1 and CDR2: SGDLS and YYNGEE. The chain's CDR3 is CASSFTLDSYGYTF. The CDR3 nucleotides are TGTGCCAGCAGCTTTACACTAGACAGCTATGGCTACACCTTC.

V and J are TRBV7-9 and TRBJ1-6; the match to TRBD1 covers 8 bases. The CDR3 length is 19 residues. The V segment lost 3 bases and the J segment 2 bases; nucleotides outside the gene matches: 12. In germline, CDR1 is SEHNR, CDR2 FQNEAQ (reference sequence). The CDR3 sequence: CASSFSGTGGRAYNSPLHF. CDR3 nucleotides: TGTGCCAGCAGCTTCTCCGGGACAGGAGGAAGGGCCTATAATTCACCCCTCCACTTT.

V usage is TRBV7-2 and J usage is TRBJ2-7; D is undetermined. Deletions cut 1 base from V and 8 bases from J, with 9 bases between. CDR3 length: 12 residues. Looked up from germline, CDR1 is SGHTA and CDR2 is FQGNSA. CDR3 loop: CASSLERIQQYF. The CDR3 DNA reads as TGTGCCAGCAGCTTAGAGAGGATCCAGCAGTACTTC.

V is TRBV3-1 and J is TRBJ2-7; a weak D match, TRBD1 (6 bases). The germline CDR1 and CDR2 sequences are LGHDT and YNNKEL (reference sequence). The CDR3 covers 17 residues. V lost 0 bases and J lost 4, with 19 bases in between. The CDR3 here is CASSQDFDSRGVYEQYF. The CDR3 DNA reads as TGTGCCAGCAGCCAAGATTTTGACAGCAGGGGAGTATACGAGCAGTACTTC.

The rearrangement joins TRBV4-3 to TRBJ2-7; 15 bases match TRBD2. This CDR3 region has 18 residues. Germline V gene lookup returns CDR1 LGHNA and CDR2 YSLEER. J gave up 3 bases and V 3 bases, and 9 bases lay outside the gene matches. The CDR3 protein is CASSHRTSGGASYYEQYF. The CDR3 DNA follows: TGCGCCAGCAGCCATCGGACTAGCGGGGGGGCCAGCTACTACGAGCAGTACTTC.

This chain links TRBV27 with TRBJ2-6; D is ambiguous. Trimming removed 8 bases from V and 3 bases from J, with 14 bases in between. CDR1 MNHEY and CDR2 SMNVEV come from the germline V gene (reference sequence). This CDR3 is built from 15 residues. CDR3 region: CASGTLVGGANVLTF. The DNA for the CDR3 is TGTGCCAGCGGCACTTTGGTAGGTGGGGCCAACGTCCTGACTTTC.

The rearrangement links TRBV7-9 to TRBJ2-1, with 7 bases lining up with TRBD2. V trimming: 5 bases; J trimming: 9 bases; junction bases outside the gene matches: 7. This CDR3 contains 13 residues. The germline V gene encodes CDR1 SEHNR and CDR2 FQNEAQ (reference sequence). Written as DNA, the CDR3 is TGTGCCAGCAGCCCTGGACTAGATCGTGAGCAGTTCTTC. This encodes CASSPGLDREQFF.

This clonotype was observed a few times. The chain joins TRBV12-3 or TRBV12-4 to TRBJ2-1; D is undetermined. The V and J ends lost 7 bases and 0 bases respectively, with 7 bases between them. This CDR3 region has 13 residues. For the CDR3, the DNA is TGTGCCAGCACCCCTCTCTCCTACAATGAGCAGTTCTTC. This gives the protein CASTPLSYNEQFF.

This clonotype was seen only once. This chain joins TRBV24-1 and TRBJ2-1; 8 positions agree with TRBD2. CDR1 is KGHDR, CDR2 SFDVKD, per germline. There are 17 residues in the CDR3. Trimming cost V 0 bases and J 6 bases; bases outside gene matches: 9. This CDR3 is CATSDLGPGTRGNEQFF. The DNA of the CDR3 is TGTGCCACCAGTGATTTGGGGCCCGGGACTAGGGGCAATGAGCAGTTCTTC.

The sample holds one count of this clonotype. The chain joins TRBV15 to TRBJ2-1; 10 nucleotides agree with TRBD1. Matching the DNA end better, TRBJ2-7 makes the J call doubtful. The CDR3 covers 16 residues. From germline, CDR1 is LNHNV and CDR2 YYDKDF (reference sequence). CDR3 nucleotide sequence: TGTGCCACCAGCAGAGATGCGGGACAGGGGTACAATGAGCAGTACTTC. This sequence encodes CATSRDAGQGYNEQYF.

V gene TRBV7-8 combines with J gene TRBJ1-2; 8 bases match TRBD1. The germline V gene encodes CDR1 SGHVS and CDR2 FQNEAQ. The CDR3 consists of 13 residues. V lost 8 bases and J lost 5; bases outside the gene matches: 7. The CDR3 sequence: CASGQDRGYGYTF. The CDR3 DNA sequence: TGTGCCAGCGGACAAGACAGGGGTTATGGCTACACCTTC.